These T cell receptor beta chains were read from a single sample in a study of shared clonotypes between healthy human individuals. The table came from immunoSEQ multiplex PCR; TCRdb's copy has only in-frame clones and leaves some out. This table has some 1.5 million clones, 95% to 99% appearing once. Sequenced: naive CD4+ T cells sorted from blood. These receptors all come from a man aged 25-40 years in good health. Both conserved end residues are part of each CDR3. A D gene is named only where the DNA matches it firmly.

D gene: -
V gene: TRBV10-2
J gene: TRBJ2-7
CDR3 protein: CASSELSSYEQYF

D gene: -
V gene: TRBV14
J gene: TRBJ2-1
CDR3 protein: CASSGASYNEQFF

D gene: -
V gene: TRBV28
J gene: TRBJ1-4
CDR3 protein: CASSSEEKLFF

D gene: TRBD1
V gene: TRBV10-3
J gene: TRBJ2-7
CDR3 protein: CAISFTGVGPEQYF

D gene: -
V gene: TRBV5-1
J gene: TRBJ2-1
CDR3 protein: CASKKDSYNEQFF

D gene: -
V gene: TRBV27
J gene: TRBJ1-5
CDR3 protein: CASSLFLDSNQPQHF

D gene: -
V gene: TRBV28
J gene: TRBJ1-3
CDR3 protein: CASRLGNTIYF

D gene: -
V gene: TRBV19
J gene: TRBJ2-5
CDR3 protein: CASSMSQETQYF

D gene: TRBD2
V gene: TRBV6-6
J gene: TRBJ2-7
CDR3 protein: CASTRTSGRFDEQYF

D gene: -
V gene: TRBV5-1
J gene: TRBJ2-1
CDR3 protein: CASRTMGALGSNEQFF

D gene: -
V gene: TRBV7-9
J gene: TRBJ2-3
CDR3 protein: CASSSGTLEGDTQYF

D gene: -
V gene: TRBV11-2
J gene: TRBJ2-7
CDR3 protein: CASSSWAQGPYEQYF

D gene: -
V gene: TRBV7-9
J gene: TRBJ1-3
CDR3 protein: CASSSGRLDNTNTIYF

D gene: -
V gene: TRBV11-2
J gene: TRBJ1-3
CDR3 protein: CASSLLANGNTIYF